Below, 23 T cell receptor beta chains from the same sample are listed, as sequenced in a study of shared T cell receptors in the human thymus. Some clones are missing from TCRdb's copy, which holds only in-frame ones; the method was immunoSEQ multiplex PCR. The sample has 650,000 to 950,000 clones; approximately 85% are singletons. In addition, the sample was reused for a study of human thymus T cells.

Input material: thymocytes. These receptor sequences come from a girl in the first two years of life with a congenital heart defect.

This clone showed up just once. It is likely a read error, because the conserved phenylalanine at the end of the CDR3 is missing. CDR3 nucleotides: TGTGCCAGCAGCTTTGCACAGGGTTATGGCTACACCCTC. It is translated as CASSFAQGYGYTL. The chain has TRBV5-6 and TRBJ1-2, with D perhaps TRBD1 (6 bases). The ends were cut back, 2 bases at V and 5 bases at J, with 10 bases in the middle. This CDR3 has 13 amino acids. Per the germline V gene, CDR1 is SGHDT and CDR2 is YYEEEE.

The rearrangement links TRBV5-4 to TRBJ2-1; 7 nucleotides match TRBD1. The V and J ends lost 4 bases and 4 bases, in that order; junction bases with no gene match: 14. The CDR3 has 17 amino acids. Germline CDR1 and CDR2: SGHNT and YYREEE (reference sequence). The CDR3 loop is CASSLSRGRDRYNEQFF. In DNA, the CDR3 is TGTGCCAGCAGCCTTTCAAGGGGGCGTGACAGGTACAATGAGCAGTTCTTC.

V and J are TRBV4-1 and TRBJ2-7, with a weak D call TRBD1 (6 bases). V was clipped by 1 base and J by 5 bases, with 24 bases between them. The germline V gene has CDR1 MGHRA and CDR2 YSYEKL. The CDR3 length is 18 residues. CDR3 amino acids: CASSQAYTPQGKKNEQYF. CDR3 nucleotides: TGCGCCAGCAGCCAAGCCTATACACCCCAGGGGAAAAAGAACGAGCAGTACTTC.

The CDR3 sequence is CASDAGGYYGYTF. The DNA for the CDR3 is TGTGCCAGCGACGCAGGGGGATACTATGGCTACACCTTC. This rearrangement joins TRBV6-5 to TRBJ1-2, with TRBD1 identical over 7 bases. CDR3 length: 13 amino acids. J lost 3 bases, V lost 8 bases, and 6 bases had no gene match. In germline, CDR1 is MNHEY, CDR2 SVGAGI.

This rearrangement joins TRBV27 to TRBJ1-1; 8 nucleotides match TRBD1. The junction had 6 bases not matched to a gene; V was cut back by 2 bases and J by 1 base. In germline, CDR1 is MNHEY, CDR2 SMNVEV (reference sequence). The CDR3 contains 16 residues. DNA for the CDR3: TGTGCCAGCAGTTTAAGGGGACAGGACCCGAACACTGAAGCTTTCTTT. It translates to CASSLRGQDPNTEAFF.

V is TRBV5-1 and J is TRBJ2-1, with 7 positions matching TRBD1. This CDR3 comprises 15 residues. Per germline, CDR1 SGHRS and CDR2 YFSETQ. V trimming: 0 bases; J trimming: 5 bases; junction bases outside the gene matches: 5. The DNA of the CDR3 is TGCGCCAGCAGCTTGGGACAGGGTACCCACAATGAGCAGTTCTTC. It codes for CASSLGQGTHNEQFF.

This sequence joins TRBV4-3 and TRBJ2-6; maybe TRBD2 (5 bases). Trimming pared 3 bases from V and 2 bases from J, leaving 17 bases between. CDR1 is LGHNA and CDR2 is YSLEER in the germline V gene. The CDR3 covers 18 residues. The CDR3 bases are TGCGCCAGCAGCCACAAAGCAAGAGGGTCCCCTGGGGCCAACGTCCTGACTTTC. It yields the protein CASSHKARGSPGANVLTF.

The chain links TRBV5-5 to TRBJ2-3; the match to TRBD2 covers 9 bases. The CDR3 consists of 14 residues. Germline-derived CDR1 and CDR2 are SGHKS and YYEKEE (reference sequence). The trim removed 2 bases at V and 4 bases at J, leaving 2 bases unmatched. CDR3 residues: CASSFRTSADTQYF. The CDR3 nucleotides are TGTGCCAGCAGCTTCAGGACTAGCGCAGATACGCAGTATTTT. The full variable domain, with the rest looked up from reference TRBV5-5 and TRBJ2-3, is DAGVTQSPTHLIKTRGQQVTLRCSPISGHKSVSWYQQVLGQGPQFIFQYYEKEERGRGNFPDRFSARQFPNYSSELNVNALLLGDSALYLCASSFRTSADTQYFGPGTRLTVL.

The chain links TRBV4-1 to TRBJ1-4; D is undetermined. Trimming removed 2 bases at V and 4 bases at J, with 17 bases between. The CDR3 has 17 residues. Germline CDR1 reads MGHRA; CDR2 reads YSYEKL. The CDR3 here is CASSQPPEVAFNEKLFF. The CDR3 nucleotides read TGCGCCAGCAGCCAACCCCCAGAGGTGGCTTTTAATGAAAAACTGTTTTTT.

As DNA, the CDR3 is TGTGCCAGCAGCTTTGCAGGGGGCGAAGGCAATCAGCCCCAGCATTTT. It encodes CASSFAGGEGNQPQHF. This sequence joins TRBV2 and TRBJ1-5, with TRBD1 identical over 8 bases. The ends lost 6 bases at V and 2 bases at J; junction bases unmatched: 9. The CDR3 runs to 16 residues. Germline loops: CDR1 SNHLY, CDR2 FYNNEI.

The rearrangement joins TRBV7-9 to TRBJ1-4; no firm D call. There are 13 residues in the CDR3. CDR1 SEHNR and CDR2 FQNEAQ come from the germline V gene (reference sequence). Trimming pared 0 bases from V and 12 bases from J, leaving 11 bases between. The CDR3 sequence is CASSLALDGELFF. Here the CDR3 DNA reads TGTGCCAGCAGCTTAGCGCTGGACGGGGAACTGTTTTTT.

The CDR3 DNA sequence: TGTGCCAGCAGTTTCGGGGGGACCGGTTATGAAAAACTGTTTTTT. This translates into CASSFGGTGYEKLFF. This chain joins TRBV27 and TRBJ1-4; possible D gene TRBD1, 5 bases. V dropped 3 bases and J dropped 6 bases, with 14 bases sitting between them. This CDR3 region has 15 residues. CDR1 and CDR2 from the germline V gene are MNHEY and SMNVEV (reference sequence).

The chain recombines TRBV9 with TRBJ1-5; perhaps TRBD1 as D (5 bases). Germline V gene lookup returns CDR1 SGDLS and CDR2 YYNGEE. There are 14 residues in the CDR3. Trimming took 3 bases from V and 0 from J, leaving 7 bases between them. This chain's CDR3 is CASSDDSSNQPQHF. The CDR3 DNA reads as TGTGCCAGCAGCGACGACAGTAGCAATCAGCCCCAGCATTTT. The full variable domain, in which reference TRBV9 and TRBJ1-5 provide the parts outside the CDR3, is DSGVTQTPKHLITATGQRVTLRCSPRSGDLSVYWYQQSLDQGLQFLIQYYNGEERAKGNILERFSAQQFPDLHSELNLSSLELGDSALYFCASSDDSSNQPQHFGDGTRLSIL.

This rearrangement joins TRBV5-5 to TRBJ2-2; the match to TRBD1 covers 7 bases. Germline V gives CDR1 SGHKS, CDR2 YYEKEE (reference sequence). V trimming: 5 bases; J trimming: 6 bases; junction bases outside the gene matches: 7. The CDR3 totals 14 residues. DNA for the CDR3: TGTGCCAGCAGGTTGACAGGGATGGCCGGGGAGCTGTTTTTT. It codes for CASRLTGMAGELFF.

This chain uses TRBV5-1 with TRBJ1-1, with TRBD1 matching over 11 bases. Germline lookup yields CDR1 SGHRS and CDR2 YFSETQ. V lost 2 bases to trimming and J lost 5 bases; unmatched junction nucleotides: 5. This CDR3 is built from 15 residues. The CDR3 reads CASSFWTGGKTEAFF. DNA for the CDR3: TGCGCCAGCAGCTTCTGGACAGGGGGCAAGACTGAAGCTTTCTTT. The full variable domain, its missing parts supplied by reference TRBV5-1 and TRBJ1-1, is KAGVTQTPRYLIKTRGQQVTLSCSPISGHRSVSWYQQTPGQGLQFLFEYFSETQRNKGNFPGRFSGRQFSNSRSEMNVSTLELGDSALYLCASSFWTGGKTEAFFGQGTRLTVV.

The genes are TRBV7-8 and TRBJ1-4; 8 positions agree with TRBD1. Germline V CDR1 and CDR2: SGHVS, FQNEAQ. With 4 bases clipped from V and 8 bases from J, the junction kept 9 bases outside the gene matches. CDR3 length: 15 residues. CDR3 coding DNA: TGTGCCAGCAGCTCTACGGGACAGGTCAACGAAAAACTGTTTTTT. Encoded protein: CASSSTGQVNEKLFF.

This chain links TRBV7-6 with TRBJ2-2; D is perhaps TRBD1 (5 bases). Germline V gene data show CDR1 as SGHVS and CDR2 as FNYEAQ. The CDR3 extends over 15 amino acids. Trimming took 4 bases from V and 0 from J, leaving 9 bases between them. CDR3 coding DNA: TGTGCCAGCAGCTCTCGGACAACGAACACCGGGGAGCTGTTTTTT. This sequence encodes CASSSRTTNTGELFF.

CDR3: CASSRPGGAEAFF. CDR3 nucleotides: TGTGCCAGCAGCCGACCAGGAGGAGCTGAAGCTTTCTTT. The chain combines TRBV14 with TRBJ1-1; D is ambiguous. CDR1 is SGHDN, CDR2 FVKESK, per germline. This CDR3 is built from 13 residues. V was clipped by 4 bases and J by 6 bases, with 12 bases between them.

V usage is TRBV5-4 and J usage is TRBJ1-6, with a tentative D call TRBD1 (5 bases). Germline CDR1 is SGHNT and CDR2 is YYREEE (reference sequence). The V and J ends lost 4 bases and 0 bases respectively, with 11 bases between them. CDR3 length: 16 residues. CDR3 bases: TGTGCCAGCAGCCCGGACAAGAACTCCTATAATTCACCCCTCCACTTT. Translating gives CASSPDKNSYNSPLHF.

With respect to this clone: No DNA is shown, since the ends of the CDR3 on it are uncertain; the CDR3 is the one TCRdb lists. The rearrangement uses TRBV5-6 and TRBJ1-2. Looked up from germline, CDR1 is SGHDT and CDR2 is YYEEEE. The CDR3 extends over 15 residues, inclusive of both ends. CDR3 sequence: CASSFGPGEHYGYTF.

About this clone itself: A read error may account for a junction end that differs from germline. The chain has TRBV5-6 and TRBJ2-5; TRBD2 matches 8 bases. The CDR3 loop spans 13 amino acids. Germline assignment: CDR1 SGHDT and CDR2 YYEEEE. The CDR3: CASSLWDLGLGNF. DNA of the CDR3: TGTGCCAGCAGCTTGTGGGATTTGGGACTAGGGAACTTC. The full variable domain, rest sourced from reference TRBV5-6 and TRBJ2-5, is DAGVTQSPTHLIKTRGQQVTLRCSPKSGHDTVSWYQQALGQGPQFIFQYYEEEERQRGNFPDRFSGHQFPNYSSELNVNALLLGDSALYLCASSLWDLGLGNFGPGTRLLVL.

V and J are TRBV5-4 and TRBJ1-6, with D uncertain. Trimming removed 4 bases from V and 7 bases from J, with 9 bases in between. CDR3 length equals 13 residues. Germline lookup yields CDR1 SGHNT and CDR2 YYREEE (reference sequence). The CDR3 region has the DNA TGTGCCAGCAGCCAGCACGGGAATTCACCCCTCCACTTT. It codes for CASSQHGNSPLHF.

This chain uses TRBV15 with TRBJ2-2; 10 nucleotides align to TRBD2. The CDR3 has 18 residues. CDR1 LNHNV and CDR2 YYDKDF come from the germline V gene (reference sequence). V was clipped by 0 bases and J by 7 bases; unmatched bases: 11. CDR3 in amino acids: CATSRDRQAGGPVGELFF. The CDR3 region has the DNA TGTGCCACCAGCAGAGATCGGCAAGCGGGGGGGCCCGTCGGGGAGCTGTTTTTT.